Listed below are T cell receptor beta chains from one sample, sequenced in a study of T cells in narcolepsy. The protocol was immunoSEQ multiplex PCR, while the TCRdb copy is restricted to in-frame clones and leaves out a portion. The sample shows tens of thousands of clones, around 77% of them seen only once. Sequenced: memory (CD45RA-) CD4+ T cells from blood. The receptors originated from a human donor in good health. The CDR3 runs from the conserved cysteine through the conserved F or W. Each record gives: V gene, clone size, J gene, D gene, CDR3 length, CDR3 DNA, CDR3 protein. The D gene is left open where the match is weak. Rows give clone size only sometimes, using once, few, many, or a class for an expanded clone.

V: TRBV6-5; size: NA; J: TRBJ1-2; D: NA; length: 12; DNA: TGTGCCAGCGGTGGCCTTAACTATGGCTACACCTTC; CDR3: CASGGLNYGYTF
V: TRBV5-1; size: once; J: TRBJ2-2; D: NA; length: 13; DNA: TGCGCCAGCAGCTTGGCGAACACCGGGGAGCTGTTTTTT; CDR3: CASSLANTGELFF
V: TRBV9; size: NA; J: TRBJ2-7; D: NA; length: 13; DNA: TGTGCCAGCAGCGGGGGATTCTCGCAAGAGCAGTACTTC; CDR3: CASSGGFSQEQYF
V: TRBV5-3; size: NA; J: TRBJ2-1; D: NA; length: 16; DNA: TGTGCCAGAAGCTCGCAAAGACTGGCTCCTAACAATGAGCAGTTCTTC; CDR3: CARSSQRLAPNNEQFF
V: TRBV11-2; size: NA; J: TRBJ2-5; D: NA; length: 14; DNA: TGTGCCAGCAGCTTAGAGGAGTACCAAGAGACCCAGTACTTC; CDR3: CASSLEEYQETQYF
V: TRBV7-6; size: NA; J: TRBJ2-3; D: TRBD1; length: 14; DNA: TGTGCCAGCAGCACCGGACAGGGCACAGATACGCAGTATTTT; CDR3: CASSTGQGTDTQYF
V: TRBV19; size: NA; J: TRBJ1-3; D: TRBD1; length: 14; DNA: TGTGCCATACGGGCGGGACAGACTGGAAACACCATATATTTT; CDR3: CAIRAGQTGNTIYF
V: TRBV5-1; size: NA; J: TRBJ2-1; D: TRBD2; length: 16; DNA: TGCGCCAGCAGCCCGAATCTAGCGGGAGGTAAGAATGAGCAGTTCTTC; CDR3: CASSPNLAGGKNEQFF
V: TRBV9; size: NA; J: TRBJ1-1; D: NA; length: 14; DNA: TGTGCCAGCAGCGTAGATGGCTGGAACACTGAAGCTTTCTTT; CDR3: CASSVDGWNTEAFF
V: TRBV11-2; size: NA; J: TRBJ1-2; D: NA; length: 14; DNA: TGTGCCAGCAGCCCAATGAGAGCTAACTATGGCTACACCTTC; CDR3: CASSPMRANYGYTF
V: TRBV6-4; size: NA; J: TRBJ2-3; D: TRBD2; length: 15; DNA: TGTGCCAGCAGTGACTCAGCGGGAGCCTCAGATACGCAGTATTTT; CDR3: CASSDSAGASDTQYF
V: TRBV30; size: few; J: TRBJ1-4; D: TRBD1; length: 15; DNA: TGTGCCCGCTCAGGAGGGAGGGGGCGTTATGAAAAACTGTTTTTT; CDR3: CARSGGRGRYEKLFF
V: TRBV6-1; size: NA; J: TRBJ2-1; D: NA; length: 15; DNA: TGTGCCAGCAGGATATCGGTCCAAGCCACTGGTGAGCAGTTCTTC; CDR3: CASRISVQATGEQFF
V: TRBV6-1; size: NA; J: TRBJ2-7; D: NA; length: 11; DNA: TGTGCCGGACATGGATCCTACGAGCAGTACTTC; CDR3: CAGHGSYEQYF
V: TRBV5-1; size: NA; J: TRBJ1-1; D: TRBD1; length: 15; DNA: TGCGCCAGCAGCTGGACAGGGGGCGGCGGGACTGAAGCTTTCTTT; CDR3: CASSWTGGGGTEAFF
V: TRBV5-6; size: once; J: TRBJ2-1; D: NA; length: 13; DNA: TGTGCCAGCAGCTACAGGGTAATCAATGAGCAGTTCTTC; CDR3: CASSYRVINEQFF
V: TRBV11-1; size: once; J: TRBJ1-1; D: NA; length: 13; DNA: TGTGCCAGCAGCTTTCAGACTTCAACTGAAGCTTTCTTT; CDR3: CASSFQTSTEAFF
V: TRBV5-1; size: NA; J: TRBJ2-2; D: NA; length: 15; DNA: TGCGCCAGCCAACTACCGCATGCGAACACCGGGGAGCTGTTTTTT; CDR3: CASQLPHANTGELFF
V: TRBV30; size: NA; J: TRBJ2-5; D: TRBD2; length: 12; DNA: TGTGCCTGCCAATGGGGGGGTTGGGCCCAGTACTTC; CDR3: CACQWGGWAQYF
V: TRBV2; size: NA; J: TRBJ2-3; D: TRBD2; length: 15; DNA: TGTGCCAGCAGTGAACTGACTAGCTTTCGCCATGCGCAGTATTTT; CDR3: CASSELTSFRHAQYF
V: TRBV30; size: few; J: TRBJ2-4; D: TRBD2; length: 14; DNA: TGTGCCTGGAGTGTACGGAGCGGGGCAAACATTCAGTACTTC; CDR3: CAWSVRSGANIQYF
V: TRBV29-1; size: NA; J: TRBJ1-2; D: TRBD1; length: 17; DNA: TGCAGCGTTGATAATCTACAGGGGTCATTACAGGGAGTCGGCTACACCTTC; CDR3: CSVDNLQGSLQGVGYTF
V: TRBV16; size: NA; J: TRBJ1-5; D: TRBD1; length: 16; DNA: TGTGCCAGCAGCCCCTGGGGGGACAGGGGTAATCAGCCCCAGCATTTT; CDR3: CASSPWGDRGNQPQHF
V: TRBV19; size: NA; J: TRBJ1-5; D: NA; length: 15; DNA: TGTGCCAGTAGTATAAAGGGGCCCCGCATTAAGCCCCATCATTTT; CDR3: CASSIKGPRIKPHHF
V: TRBV29-1; size: NA; J: TRBJ2-5; D: NA; length: 13; DNA: TGCAGCGTTGATACAGGGCTTGTAGAGACCCAGTACTTC; CDR3: CSVDTGLVETQYF
V: TRBV27; size: NA; J: TRBJ2-7; D: NA; length: 14; DNA: TGTGCCAGCAGTTTATCACACAGCCCCTACGAGCAGTACTTC; CDR3: CASSLSHSPYEQYF
V: TRBV29-1; size: NA; J: TRBJ1-1; D: NA; length: 12; DNA: TGCAGCGTAACCCAGGGAAATACTGAAGCTTTCTTT; CDR3: CSVTQGNTEAFF
V: TRBV7-9; size: NA; J: TRBJ2-7; D: NA; length: 8; DNA: TGTGCCAGCAGCCCCATAGCGTTC; CDR3: CASSPIAF
V: TRBV18; size: NA; J: TRBJ1-3; D: NA; length: 14; DNA: TGTGCCAGCTCACCGGGCAGCTCTGGAAACACCATATATTTT; CDR3: CASSPGSSGNTIYF
V: TRBV18; size: NA; J: TRBJ1-1; D: NA; length: 13; DNA: TGTGCCAGCTCTCGGGGCCTGAACACTGAAGCTTTCTTT; CDR3: CASSRGLNTEAFF
V: TRBV6-4; size: NA; J: TRBJ2-2; D: TRBD2; length: 16; DNA: TGTGCCAGCAGTGACTCAGCGGGGAGGGCCACCGGGGAGCTGTTTTTT; CDR3: CASSDSAGRATGELFF
V: TRBV25-1; size: NA; J: TRBJ2-7; D: TRBD2; length: 15; DNA: TGTGCCAGCAGTGATACTAGCGGGAGGTACCACGAGCAGTACTTC; CDR3: CASSDTSGRYHEQYF
V: TRBV30; size: few; J: TRBJ1-1; D: NA; length: 13; DNA: TGTGCCTGGAGTTGGCAGATTGAACTCGAAGCTTTCTTT; CDR3: CAWSWQIELEAFF
V: TRBV11-2; size: NA; J: TRBJ2-7; D: TRBD1; length: 16; DNA: TGTGCCAGCAGCCCGTACCGCCGGGACAGTGACTACGAGCAGTACTTC; CDR3: CASSPYRRDSDYEQYF
V: TRBV27; size: NA; J: TRBJ2-7; D: TRBD1; length: 15; DNA: TGTGCCAGCAGTACCCGGGACAGGGCGATTCTCGAGCAGTACTTC; CDR3: CASSTRDRAILEQYF
V: TRBV4-1; size: few; J: TRBJ1-1; D: NA; length: 14; DNA: TGCGCCAGCAGCCGGCCCAGGGCGAACACTGAAGCTTTCTTT; CDR3: CASSRPRANTEAFF
V: TRBV7-8; size: NA; J: TRBJ1-1; D: NA; length: 13; DNA: TGTGCCAGCTTGAGAATCATGAACACTGAAGCTTTCTTT; CDR3: CASLRIMNTEAFF